This T cell receptor (beta chain) was recorded in a study of cytomegalovirus exposure and HLA in healthy donors. Study results and limitations: Rarity marked most TCR sequences, yet some public TCRs occurred in many donors. The tendency of first-cohort TCR clusters to co-occur in the roughly 130 validation repertoires emerged from a later analysis. TCR beta chains numbering about 160 were designated cytomegalovirus-associated.

The CDR3 totals 19 residues. V lost 2 bases to trimming and J lost 7 bases; unmatched junction nucleotides: 15. The germline CDR1 and CDR2 sequences are MDHEN and SYDVKM. On this clone: Antigen unknown.

Clones were read by immunoSEQ multiplex PCR, and TCRdb kept only the in-frame ones, dropping some. The table shows tens of thousands of clones, with roughly 90% occurring only once. These donors were members of the approximately 110-subject validation cohort, a group separate from the approximately 670-subject first cohort. The specimen sequenced was PBMCs. The clonotype comes from a man younger than 30 in good health and CMV-seronegative. The chain has TRBV28 and TRBJ2-2; the match to TRBD2 covers 11 bases. This CDR3 is CASSLPSILAGAAGGELFF. As DNA, the CDR3 is TGTGCCAGCAGTTTACCCTCAATACTAGCGGGAGCGGCGGGCGGGGAGCTGTTTTTT.